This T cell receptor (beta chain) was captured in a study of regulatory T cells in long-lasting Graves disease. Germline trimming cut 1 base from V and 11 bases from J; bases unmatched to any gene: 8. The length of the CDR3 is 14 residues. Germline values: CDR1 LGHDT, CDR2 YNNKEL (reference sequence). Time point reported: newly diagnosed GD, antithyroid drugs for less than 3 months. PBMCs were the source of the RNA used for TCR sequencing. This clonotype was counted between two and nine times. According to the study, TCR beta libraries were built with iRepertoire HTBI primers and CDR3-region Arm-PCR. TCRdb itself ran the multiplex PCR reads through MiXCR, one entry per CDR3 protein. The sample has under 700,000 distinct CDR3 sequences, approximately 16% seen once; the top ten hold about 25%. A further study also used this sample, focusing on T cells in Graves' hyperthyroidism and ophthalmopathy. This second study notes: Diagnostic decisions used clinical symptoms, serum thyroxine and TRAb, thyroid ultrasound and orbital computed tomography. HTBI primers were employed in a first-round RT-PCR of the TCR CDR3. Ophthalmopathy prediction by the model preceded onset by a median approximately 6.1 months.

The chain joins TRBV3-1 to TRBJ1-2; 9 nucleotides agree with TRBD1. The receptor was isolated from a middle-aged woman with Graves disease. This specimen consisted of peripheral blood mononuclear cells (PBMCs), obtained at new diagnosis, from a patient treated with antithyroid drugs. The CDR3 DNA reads TGTGCCAGCAGCCAAGGGAGAAGGACAGGGGTATACACCTTC. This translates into CASSQGRRTGVYTF.